These 18 T cell receptor beta chains were sequenced from one sample in a study of T-cell reconstitution after alpha-beta-depleted transplantation in children. As it was prepared, the TCRbeta library received unique molecular identifiers. Each CDR3 protein gets one entry after TCRdb re-called the PCR reads with MiXCR. The data show roughly 300,000 distinct CDR3 sequences, over 8% seen once. The sample in question was PBMCs from the stem cell graft donor, obtained from the stem cell graft. These receptors came from a human donor who donated a stem cell graft to a child with SCID.

A few counts support this clonotype. The rearrangement uses TRBV20-1 and TRBJ2-3, with TRBD2 identical over 8 bases. The CDR3 covers 13 residues. Germline V CDR1 and CDR2: DFQATT, SNEGSKA (reference sequence). Trimming cost V 1 base and J 6 bases; bases outside gene matches: 3. In DNA, the CDR3 is TGCAGTGCTAGAGTTCCTAGCGGGGATACGCAGTATTTT. It yields the protein CSARVPSGDTQYF.

The CDR3 nucleotides read TGTGCCAGCGGGGACTCTGGGGCCAACGTCCTGACTTTC. Translation gives CASGDSGANVLTF. The rearrangement links TRBV3-1 to TRBJ2-6, with D unresolved. Trimming cost V 8 bases and J 0 bases, with 5 bases left between them. The CDR3 is 13 amino acids. CDR1 and CDR2 from the germline V gene are LGHDT and YNNKEL (reference sequence).

At least ten counts were recorded for this clonotype. The chain has TRBV12-3 or TRBV12-4 and TRBJ2-3; D is possibly TRBD1 (6 bases). Trimming removed 4 bases from V and 2 bases from J, with 31 bases in between. This CDR3 is built from 21 residues. CDR3 DNA: TGTGCCAGCAGTTCCCCATTACAGGGTATCGCCCGACTCGGACACACAGATACGCAGTATTTT. Residues: CASSSPLQGIARLGHTDTQYF.

The chain employs TRBV6-5 and TRBJ2-1, with 7 bases lining up with TRBD1. From germline, CDR1 is MNHEY and CDR2 SVGAGI. Unmatched junction bases numbered 8, after V lost 6 bases and J lost 3 bases. The CDR3 contains 15 residues. DNA for the CDR3: TGTGCCAGCAGCCCATACCGGGACAGCTACAATGAGCAGTTCTTC. Its protein is CASSPYRDSYNEQFF.

The J gene is TRBJ2-3, the V gene TRBV12-3 or TRBV12-4; no definite D call. The V and J ends lost 4 bases and 0 bases respectively, with 5 bases between them. This CDR3 region has 13 residues. The CDR3 coding sequence is TGTGCCAGCAGTTGGTCCAGCACAGATACGCAGTATTTT. Its protein product is CASSWSSTDTQYF.

This clonotype was found many times. The chain combines TRBV5-1 with TRBJ1-1; TRBD1 is a possible D gene (5 bases). This CDR3 spans 15 amino acids. The germline gives CDR1 SGHRS, CDR2 YFSETQ. V shed 2 bases and J shed 3 bases, with 14 bases lying between them. Here the CDR3 reads CASSLGHGADTEAFF. CDR3 DNA: TGCGCCAGCAGCTTAGGTCACGGGGCCGACACTGAAGCTTTCTTT.

The J gene is TRBJ2-7, the V gene TRBV12-3 or TRBV12-4; the D is unclear. The CDR3 loop spans 14 amino acids. V was pared by 5 bases and J by 0 bases, with 11 bases between. The CDR3 loop is CASSPQDSSYEQYF. CDR3 in DNA: TGTGCCAGCAGTCCCCAGGATAGCTCCTACGAGCAGTACTTC.

The J gene is TRBJ2-7, the V gene TRBV6-1; TRBD1 matches 11 bases. The V gene end was trimmed by 7 bases and the J gene end by 4 bases; junction bases not matched to a gene: 6. This CDR3 region has 14 residues. CDR1 and CDR2 from the germline V gene are MNHNS and SASEGT. The DNA for the CDR3 is TGTGCCAGCAATAAGGACAGGGGGCAGTACGAGCAGTACTTC. It encodes CASNKDRGQYEQYF.

This rearrangement joins TRBV12-5 to TRBJ2-3, with 8 bases lining up with TRBD1. V gave up 1 base and J gave up 5 bases; unmatched junction bases: 5. CDR3 length: 15 residues. The V gene's germline CDR1 is LGHNT and CDR2 FRNRAP. The CDR3 nucleotides are TGTGCTAGTGGTTTGGCCCAGGGGGCACAAGATACGCAGTATTTT. Translation gives CASGLAQGAQDTQYF.

This clonotype was counted between two and nine times. This chain joins TRBV3-1 and TRBJ2-2; 8 positions match TRBD1. CDR1 is LGHDT, CDR2 YNNKEL, per germline (reference sequence). The J segment lost 5 bases and the V segment lost 2 bases, leaving 7 bases of the junction unmatched. CDR3 length equals 16 residues. CDR3 DNA: TGTGCCAGCAGCCAAACGACAGGGGTCGGTACCGGGGAGCTGTTTTTT. Translation gives CASSQTTGVGTGELFF.

V and J are TRBV5-1 and TRBJ2-5; D not resolved. The CDR3 extends over 16 amino acids. Germline assignment: CDR1 SGHRS and CDR2 YFSETQ. With 0 bases removed from V and 2 bases from J, the gap between germline ends came to 14 bases. The CDR3 nucleotides read TGCGCCAGCAGCTTGGGGGCTAGAGAGGAGCAAGAGACCCAGTACTTC. This translates into CASSLGAREEQETQYF.

This clonotype was recorded many times. This chain links TRBV21-1 with TRBJ1-1; the D segment call TRBD1 is taken from the table without a DNA check. TRBV21-1 is annotated as a pseudogene. The length of the CDR3 is 16 residues. The CDR3 DNA sequence: TGTGCCAGCAGCAAACGTTACTACAGGGGTAACACTGAAGCTTTCTTT. This encodes CASSKRYYRGNTEAFF.

This clonotype was seen only a few times. The V gene is TRBV20-1, the J gene TRBJ2-7; no clear D. This CDR3 has 15 amino acids. Trimming stripped 0 bases from V and 5 bases from J, with 17 bases between. Germline V CDR1 and CDR2: DFQATT, SNEGSKA (reference sequence). For the CDR3, the DNA is TGCAGTGCTAGAGATCCTAAGGGATATGGAAACGAGCAGTACTTC. This gives the protein CSARDPKGYGNEQYF.

This clonotype has more than one count but fewer than ten. This chain joins TRBV20-1 and TRBJ1-1, with D unresolved. Trimming took off 5 bases at V and 1 base at J, with 8 bases between the two ends. Germline loops: CDR1 DFQATT, CDR2 SNEGSKA (reference sequence). The CDR3 has 12 residues. CDR3 DNA: TGCAGTGCTTACCACAGGAACACTGAAGCTTTCTTT. Its protein is CSAYHRNTEAFF.

The V and J genes are TRBV3-1 and TRBJ2-3; D is unclear. This CDR3 region has 15 residues. Germline loops: CDR1 LGHDT, CDR2 YNNKEL (reference sequence). V lost 11 bases and J 3 bases, leaving 21 bases between the germline ends. As DNA, the CDR3 is TGTGCCTCCTCCCAGCAGGTCCCTTGGACAGATACGCAGTATTTT. Translated: CASSQQVPWTDTQYF.

In its sample, this clonotype was seen a few times. The genes are TRBV7-2 and TRBJ2-1; TRBD2 agrees at 10 bases. The germline V gene encodes CDR1 SGHTA and CDR2 FQGNSA. With V trimmed by 1 base and J by 3 bases, 3 bases remained unmatched. The CDR3 spans 16 residues. CDR3 loop: CASSLVSGGLYNEQFF. The CDR3 bases are TGTGCCAGCAGCTTAGTTAGCGGGGGGCTCTACAATGAGCAGTTCTTC. Using reference TRBV7-2 and TRBJ2-1 for the parts outside the CDR3, the full variable domain is GAGVSQSPSNKVTEKGKDVELRCDPISGHTALYWYRQSLGQGLEFLIYFQGNSAPDKSGLPSDRFSAERTGGSVSTLTIQRTQQEDSAVYLCASSLVSGGLYNEQFFGPGTRLTVL.

Many counts were recorded for this clonotype. The chain employs TRBV7-3 and TRBJ2-1; the match to TRBD2 covers 7 bases. Germline V lookup: CDR1 SGHTA, CDR2 FQGTGA. V shed 2 bases and J 0 bases; nucleotides not matched to a gene: 10. This CDR3 has 18 amino acids. The CDR3 loop reads CASSLFGGGDPSYNEQFF. The CDR3 DNA is TGTGCCAGCAGCTTATTTGGTGGGGGGGACCCCTCCTACAATGAGCAGTTCTTC.

This clonotype was observed a handful of times. The CDR3 region has the DNA TGTGCCATCAGTGAACAGGGGAGCAATCAGCCCCAGCATTTT. This codes for CAISEQGSNQPQHF. The genes are TRBV10-3 and TRBJ1-5; 7 bases are shared with TRBD1. This CDR3 region has 14 residues. J was trimmed by 1 base and V by 3 bases; bases with no gene match: 0. The germline V gene encodes CDR1 ENHRY and CDR2 SYGVKD.